What follows are 14 T cell receptor beta chains derived from one specimen sequenced in a study of T cells in Graves' hyperthyroidism and ophthalmopathy. Amplified regions were TCR beta CDR3 sequences from RNA transcripts. TCR CDR3 underwent first-round RT-PCR with the HTBI primer set. From the multiplex PCR reads, TCRdb called clonotypes with MiXCR, one entry per CDR3 protein. Of roughly 200,000 distinct CDR3 sequences in the sample, around 16% were seen once. Sequencing was performed on blood. These receptors all stem from a woman aged 50 to 65 with Graves' hyperthyroidism.

A word on this clonotype: This may be a read error: a much more frequent sequence differs by one nucleotide. V gene TRBV5-1 combines with J gene TRBJ1-1; a possible D gene is TRBD1 (5 bases). From germline, CDR1 is SGHRS and CDR2 YFSETQ. The CDR3 totals 14 residues. The CDR3 sequence is CASSLEAGLTEALF. In DNA form, the CDR3 reads TGCGCCAGCAGCTTGGAGGCAGGGCTCACTGAAGCTCTCTTT.

This clonotype was observed a handful of times. The chain links TRBV7-9 to TRBJ2-1, with 10 bases aligning to TRBD2. From germline, CDR1 is SEHNR and CDR2 FQNEAQ (reference sequence). After removal of 5 bases from V and 10 bases from J, the junction contained 14 bases not matched to a gene. The CDR3 consists of 16 residues. The CDR3 DNA sequence: TGTGCCAGCAGCCCCGAAGCGGGAGGGCCCCGCGGGGAGCAGTTCTTC. Translation gives CASSPEAGGPRGEQFF.

This clonotype has more than one count but fewer than ten. The genes are TRBV7-9 and TRBJ1-1; a possible D gene is TRBD1 (6 bases). Germline assignment: CDR1 SEHNR and CDR2 FQNEAQ (reference sequence). V lost 8 bases and J 3 bases, leaving 13 bases between the germline ends. The CDR3 consists of 13 residues. The CDR3 region is CASQQGADTEAFF. In nucleotides, the CDR3 is TGTGCCAGCCAACAGGGAGCGGACACTGAAGCTTTCTTT. The full variable domain, completed using reference TRBV7-9 and TRBJ1-1, is DTGVSQNPRHKITKRGQNVTFRCDPISEHNRLYWYRQTLGQGPEFLTYFQNEAQLEKSRLLSDRFSAERPKGSFSTLEIQRTEQGDSAMYLCASQQGADTEAFFGQGTRLTVV.

The sample holds a few counts of this clonotype. CDR3 sequence (DNA): TGTGCCAGTAGTAGCAGTGGAGGGGGGAATGAGCAGTTCTTC. Translating gives CASSSSGGGNEQFF. The V call is TRBV19, the J call TRBJ2-1; perhaps D is TRBD1 or TRBD2 (6 bases each). Per the germline V gene, CDR1 is LNHDA and CDR2 is SQIVND (reference sequence). The CDR3 totals 14 residues. V lost 4 bases and J 7 bases, leaving 14 bases between the germline ends.

This clonotype has a count of ten or more. The CDR3 here is CATSIGGPPRSYEQYF. Written as DNA, the CDR3 is TGTGCCACCAGCATCGGAGGGCCGCCGCGGAGCTACGAGCAGTACTTC. This chain uses TRBV15 with TRBJ2-7; a possible D gene is TRBD2 (6 bases). V lost 4 bases and J 3 bases, leaving 19 bases between the germline ends. The CDR3 loop spans 16 amino acids. CDR1 LNHNV and CDR2 YYDKDF come from the germline V gene (reference sequence). The whole variable domain, remainder taken from reference TRBV15 and TRBJ2-7, is DAMVIQNPRYQVTQFGKPVTLSCSQTLNHNVMYWYQQKSSQAPKLLFHYYDKDFNNEADTPDNFQSRRPNTSFCFLDIRSPGLGDTAMYLCATSIGGPPRSYEQYFGPGTRLTVT.

The V and J genes are TRBV5-4 and TRBJ2-7; 10 positions match TRBD1. V gave up 4 bases and J gave up 7 bases; unmatched junction bases: 5. Germline loops: CDR1 SGHNT, CDR2 YYREEE (reference sequence). This CDR3 is built from 13 residues. In DNA, the CDR3 is TGTGCCAGCAGCAACGGACAGGGGGGGGAGCAGTACTTC. Its protein is CASSNGQGGEQYF.

This chain uses TRBV12-3 or TRBV12-4 with TRBJ2-1; a weak D match, TRBD1 (6 bases). This CDR3 spans 14 amino acids. Trimming took 5 bases from V and 2 from J, leaving 10 bases between them. The CDR3 nucleotides read TGTGCCAGCAGTGGGGGACAAACCTACAATGAGCAGTTCTTC. It is translated as CASSGGQTYNEQFF.

This clonotype was seen only a few times. The chain joins TRBV10-3 to TRBJ2-1; TRBD1 is a possible D gene (6 bases). CDR1 and CDR2 (germline): ENHRY, SYGVKD. The CDR3 extends over 16 amino acids. The V and J ends lost 3 bases and 2 bases respectively, with 14 bases between them. The CDR3 DNA reads TGTGCCATCAGTGAAGGGGGAAAACTAACCTACAATGAGCAGTTCTTC. Its protein is CAISEGGKLTYNEQFF.

This rearrangement joins TRBV12-3 or TRBV12-4 to TRBJ2-5; 9 bases match TRBD1. The CDR3 is 11 residues long. Germline trimming cut 6 bases from V and 13 bases from J; bases unmatched to any gene: 6. The CDR3 region is CASSPGQGRYF. In DNA form, the CDR3 reads TGTGCCAGCAGCCCAGGACAGGGGAGGTACTTC.

As for this clonotype: A much larger clone lies a single base off, so this may be a read error. Since no conserved phenylalanine or tryptophan closes the CDR3, a read error is the likely cause. CDR3 protein: CASSLSSGTNTGELFL. Here the CDR3 DNA reads TGTGCCAGCAGCTTAAGTAGCGGTACGAACACCGGGGAGCTGTTTCTT. The J gene is TRBJ2-2, the V gene TRBV7-2; maybe TRBD2 (6 bases). The V gene's germline CDR1 is SGHTA and CDR2 FQGNSA. V was trimmed by 2 bases and J by 0 bases, leaving 10 bases between them. The CDR3 extends over 16 amino acids.

Only a few counts were recorded for this clonotype. The V call is TRBV28, the J call TRBJ1-2; the D gene is possibly TRBD1 (5 bases). Trimming removed 3 bases from V and 2 bases from J, with 10 bases in between. The CDR3 runs 14 residues. Per the germline V gene, CDR1 is MDHEN and CDR2 is SYDVKM. The CDR3, as DNA: TGTGCCAGCAGTTTTTGGGACGTGAACTATGGCTACACCTTC. Its protein is CASSFWDVNYGYTF.

This clonotype was detected ten times or more. The chain has TRBV28 and TRBJ1-1, with D tentatively TRBD1 (5 bases). The ends were cut back, 5 bases at V and 3 bases at J, with 28 bases in the middle. CDR3 size: 19 residues. Per germline, CDR1 MDHEN and CDR2 SYDVKM. CDR3 bases: TGTGCCAGCAGTCCCTCAAGTGGGGGGAGATGGGGAAAGGACACTGAAGCTTTCTTT. This encodes CASSPSSGGRWGKDTEAFF.

This clonotype showed up many times. The chain joins TRBV20-1 to TRBJ2-5, with TRBD2 matching 10 bases. The CDR3 spans 15 residues. The germline V gene encodes CDR1 DFQATT and CDR2 SNEGSKA (reference sequence). Trimming at V came to 0 bases and at J to 4 bases, leaving 5 bases not matched to a gene. This CDR3 reads CSARDPGLAAETQYF. The CDR3 DNA sequence: TGCAGTGCTAGAGATCCCGGACTAGCGGCAGAGACCCAGTACTTC.

The chain is built from TRBV20-1 and TRBJ1-1, with D unclear. The CDR3 covers 13 residues. Per germline, CDR1 DFQATT and CDR2 SNEGSKA (reference sequence). Trimming removed 0 bases at V and 3 bases at J, with 8 bases between. The CDR3 region is CSARDYSYTEAFF. In DNA form, the CDR3 reads TGCAGTGCTAGAGATTACAGTTACACTGAAGCTTTCTTT.